The 11 T cell receptor beta chains given below trace back to one sample, sequenced in a study of tissue T cells after allogeneic stem cell transplantation. Using immunoSEQ multiplex PCR, the repertoire was profiled, and TCRdb retains in-frame clones only, with some absent. In the table there are thousands of clones, over 70% of which are singletons. This research-autopsy study prospectively enrolled adult allogeneic hematopoietic cell transplant recipients with steroid-refractory graft-versus-host disease. Specimen: small intestine tissue, collected at autopsy. The source of these receptors is a male patient of 60 years or more with steroid-refractory graft-versus-host disease after an allogeneic stem cell transplant. Some T cells may be provided by the graft donor.

The CDR3 nucleotides are TGTGCCAGTACCAGGGCGGGGGGCCAGGCCACGGCGCAGTATTTT. Translated: CASTRAGGQATAQYF. The rearrangement links TRBV19 to TRBJ2-3; 8 nucleotides match TRBD2. CDR3 length: 15 residues. CDR1 and CDR2 from the germline V gene are LNHDA and SQIVND (reference sequence). The junction had 16 bases not matched to a gene; V was cut back by 7 bases and J by 10 bases. Full variable domain (outside the CDR3, taken from reference TRBV19 and TRBJ2-3): DGGITQSPKYLFRKEGQNVTLSCEQNLNHDAMYWYRQDPGQGLRLIYYSQIVNDFQKGDIAEGYSVSREKKESFPLTVTSAQKNPTAFYLCASTRAGGQATAQYFGPGTRLTVL.

This chain connects TRBV7-2 to TRBJ2-3; D perhaps matches TRBD1 (7 bases). CDR3 length: 16 amino acids. The germline V and J ends were trimmed by 9 bases and 0 bases, with 19 bases remaining between them. Per the germline V gene, CDR1 is SGHTA and CDR2 is FQGNSA. The CDR3 sequence: CASSQGGTVSTDTQYF. CDR3 DNA: TGTGCCAGTTCCCAAGGGGGGACAGTAAGCACAGATACGCAGTATTTT.

V gene TRBV3-1 (or the pseudogene TRBV3-2) combines with J gene TRBJ1-3; D is ambiguous. Trimming cost V 4 bases and J 5 bases, with 9 bases left between them. Looked up from germline, CDR1 is LGHDT and CDR2 is YNNKEL (reference sequence). The CDR3 is 13 residues long. CDR3 nucleotide sequence: TGTGCCAGCAGCCCGGACCAGAGAAACACCATATATTTT. Translating it yields CASSPDQRNTIYF.

The J gene is TRBJ2-7, the V gene TRBV4-3; possible D gene TRBD1, 6 bases. The CDR3 covers 14 residues. Trimming took 4 bases from V and 3 from J, leaving 13 bases between them. Germline CDR1 and CDR2: LGHNA and YSLEER. Written as DNA, the CDR3 is TGCGCCAGCAGCCGAACAGGGAAGTTCTACGAGCAGTACTTC. It translates to CASSRTGKFYEQYF.

The chain is built from TRBV29-1 and TRBJ1-1, with a tentative D call TRBD1 (6 bases). Germline CDR1 and CDR2: SQVTM and ANQGSEA. This CDR3 region has 15 residues. V was shortened by 1 base and J by 6 bases, with 18 bases between the two germline ends. The CDR3 DNA reads TGCAGCGTTGAAGGCAGGGGCGAACACAGGGCTGAAGCTTTCTTT. It translates to CSVEGRGEHRAEAFF.

CDR3 in amino acids: CASSGGGVITEAFF. In DNA form, the CDR3 reads TGTGCCAGCTCCGGGGGTGGAGTTATCACTGAAGCTTTCTTT. This chain links TRBV18 with TRBJ1-1; D may be TRBD1 (5 bases). V lost 6 bases and J lost 4, with 15 bases in between. Per germline, CDR1 KGHSH and CDR2 LQKENI. This CDR3 contains 14 residues.

This clone appeared once. V and J are TRBV15 and TRBJ2-1; the match to TRBD1 covers 11 bases. CDR3 size: 14 residues. Trimming took 0 bases from V and 11 from J; bases not matched to a gene: 3. Germline CDR1 is LNHNV and CDR2 is YYDKDF (reference sequence). In DNA, the CDR3 is TGTGCCACCAGCAGAGATGGGACAGGGGGGCAGCAGTTCTTC. This gives the protein CATSRDGTGGQQFF.

This chain links TRBV5-1 with TRBJ1-1; D is perhaps TRBD1 (6 bases). There are 14 residues in the CDR3. Trimming took 4 bases from V and 1 from J, leaving 11 bases between them. Germline CDR1 SGHRS, CDR2 YFSETQ. The CDR3 nucleotides are TGCGCCAGCAGCGCATCGACAGGGAACACTGAAGCTTTCTTT. This gives the protein CASSASTGNTEAFF.

This clone has more than one count but fewer than ten. The chain combines TRBV5-1 with TRBJ1-3; no clear D gene. V was trimmed by 7 bases and J by 0 bases, leaving 8 bases between them. The CDR3 totals 13 residues. Germline loops: CDR1 SGHRS, CDR2 YFSETQ. This chain's CDR3 is CASSTDSGNTIYF. The CDR3, as DNA: TGCGCCAGCTCGACTGACTCTGGAAACACCATATATTTT.

Relative to its sample, this clone is hyperexpanded. This chain uses TRBV20-1 with TRBJ2-3; D unclear. The germline V gene has CDR1 DFQATT and CDR2 SNEGSKA (reference sequence). The CDR3 runs 11 residues. The ends were cut back, 0 bases at V and 8 bases at J, with 6 bases in the middle. As DNA, the CDR3 is TGCAGTGCTAGAGATCTGTCTACGCAGTATTTT. Its protein product is CSARDLSTQYF.

This rearrangement joins TRBV12-3 or TRBV12-4 to TRBJ1-4, with D tentatively TRBD1 (5 bases). Trimming took 6 bases from V and 11 from J, leaving 16 bases between them. The CDR3 runs to 13 residues. The CDR3 DNA reads as TGTGCCAGCAGCCGGGGCGGGTTGGGGAAACTGTTTTTT. This translates into CASSRGGLGKLFF.